These 17 T cell receptor beta chains came from one sample sequenced in a study of T cell changes during pregnancy in multiple sclerosis. TCRdb's copy holds only in-frame clones and misses some; the assay was immunoSEQ multiplex PCR. The sample yields tens of thousands of clones, 85% to 95% seen once. The sample consisted of peripheral blood, taken in the third trimester of pregnancy. These TCRs come from a female donor with multiple sclerosis, enrolled in a pregnancy study.

The rearrangement links TRBV5-1 to TRBJ2-2, with TRBD2 matching 13 bases. The ends lost 5 bases at V and 10 bases at J; junction bases unmatched: 5. CDR1 is SGHRS, CDR2 YFSETQ, per germline. CDR3 length: 14 residues. The CDR3 here is CASRSGTSGAELFF. Written as DNA, the CDR3 is TGCGCCAGCAGATCAGGGACTAGCGGGGCGGAGCTGTTTTTT.

The chain combines TRBV5-1 with TRBJ2-7; the match to TRBD1 covers 7 bases. The ends lost 7 bases at V and 2 bases at J; junction bases unmatched: 15. The germline V gene has CDR1 SGHRS and CDR2 YFSETQ. This CDR3 region has 16 residues. CDR3 loop: CASSGPRGRLTYEQYF. In nucleotides, the CDR3 is TGCGCCAGCTCCGGCCCAAGGGGGCGGTTAACCTACGAGCAGTACTTC.

DNA of the CDR3: TGTGCCAGCAGCCTAGTACCCCCTAGGAATTCACCCCTCCACTTT. It codes for CASSLVPPRNSPLHF. V and J are TRBV11-2 and TRBJ1-6; D not certain. There are 15 residues in the CDR3. V lost 5 bases, J lost 7 bases, and 15 bases lay in between. Germline CDR1 is SGHAT and CDR2 is FQNNGV.

This clone was seen just once. The chain recombines TRBV2 with TRBJ2-3; TRBD2 might be the D (6 bases). Germline V gene sequence: CDR1 SNHLY, CDR2 FYNNEI. V was cut by 8 bases and J by 2 bases, with 14 bases left in between. The CDR3 is made up of 14 amino acids. CDR3 DNA: TGTGCCAGCTGGAGGGCAGATCTCACAGATACGCAGTATTTT. It yields the protein CASWRADLTDTQYF.

This chain links TRBV30 with TRBJ2-7; weak D call: TRBD1 (6 bases). The CDR3 consists of 12 residues. Trimming took off 2 bases at V and 3 bases at J, with 8 bases between the two ends. From germline, CDR1 is GTSNPN and CDR2 SVGIG (reference sequence). Written as DNA, the CDR3 is TGTGCCTGGAGTTCGGACAGCTACGAGCAGTACTTC. This codes for CAWSSDSYEQYF.

The V call is TRBV6-1, the J call TRBJ2-7, with 8 bases fitting TRBD1. Unmatched junction bases numbered 11, after V lost 4 bases and J lost 9 bases. The CDR3 extends over 14 amino acids. The germline V gene encodes CDR1 MNHNS and CDR2 SASEGT. CDR3 coding DNA: TGTGCCAGCAGTGGGGGGACAGGCTTCCTTCGGCAGTACTTC. It encodes CASSGGTGFLRQYF.

The chain employs TRBV30 and TRBJ1-2, with TRBD1 as a possible D gene (5 bases). V lost 0 bases, J lost 8 bases, and 10 bases lay in between. The V gene's germline CDR1 is GTSNPN and CDR2 SVGIG (reference sequence). This CDR3 has 12 amino acids. The CDR3 region has the DNA TGTGCCTGGAGTGTCCGGGGGGTGGGCTACACCTTC. It translates to CAWSVRGVGYTF.

This clone occurred once. V usage is TRBV5-5 and J usage is TRBJ2-5; D remains ambiguous. Germline V gene lookup returns CDR1 SGHKS and CDR2 YYEKEE (reference sequence). The CDR3 sequence is 14 residues long. The V end lost 4 bases, the J end lost 1 base, and 11 bases lay between the germline ends. The CDR3 DNA reads TGTGCCAGCAGCCCCGGGTCAGCCCAAGAGACCCAGTACTTC. Its protein is CASSPGSAQETQYF.

The chain couples TRBV7-9 to TRBJ2-2; tentative D call: TRBD2 (6 bases). Germline assignment: CDR1 SEHNR and CDR2 FQNEAQ (reference sequence). The CDR3 length is 16 residues. The V end was cut by 6 bases, the J end by 0 bases, with 14 bases between. The CDR3 region has the DNA TGTGCCAGCAGATCTGAGGAGGGAACGAACACCGGGGAGCTGTTTTTT. It specifies CASRSEEGTNTGELFF.

This clone appeared once. The chain combines TRBV2 with TRBJ1-1; tentative D call: TRBD1 (6 bases). Trimming removed 7 bases from V and 0 bases from J, with 15 bases in between. The CDR3 contains 15 residues. The germline gives CDR1 SNHLY, CDR2 FYNNEI. CDR3 amino acids: CASTRTGTMNTEAFF. The CDR3 nucleotides read TGTGCCAGCACCCGAACCGGGACAATGAACACTGAAGCTTTCTTT.

The rearrangement links TRBV9 to TRBJ2-7, with D perhaps TRBD1 (6 bases). Looked up from germline, CDR1 is SGDLS and CDR2 is YYNGEE. The CDR3 has 14 residues. V lost 0 bases to trimming and J lost 2 bases, with 9 bases between them. CDR3 protein: CASSVETGTYEQYF. DNA for the CDR3: TGTGCCAGCAGCGTAGAGACAGGTACCTACGAGCAGTACTTC.

The genes are TRBV2 and TRBJ1-3; D uncertain. The CDR3 length is 14 residues. V lost 1 base to trimming and J lost 4 bases, with 8 bases between them. CDR1 and CDR2 from the germline V gene are SNHLY and FYNNEI. CDR3 sequence (DNA): TGTGCCAGCAGTGAAGGGCACAGAGGAAACACCATATATTTT. This translates into CASSEGHRGNTIYF. The full variable domain, its missing parts supplied by reference TRBV2 and TRBJ1-3, is EPEVTQTPSHQVTQMGQEVILRCVPISNHLYFYWYRQILGQKVEFLVSFYNNEISEKSEIFDDQFSVERPDGSNFTLKIRSTKLEDSAMYFCASSEGHRGNTIYFGEGSWLTVV.

The V call is TRBV11-2, the J call TRBJ1-4; D gene uncertain. CDR1 is SGHAT, CDR2 FQNNGV, per germline. The CDR3 runs to 12 residues. Between the trimmed V and J ends, which lost 1 base and 8 bases, there was a span of 5 bases. The CDR3 protein is CASSLVEEKLFF. The CDR3, as DNA: TGTGCCAGCAGCTTAGTAGAAGAAAAACTGTTTTTT.

This clone was picked up a small number of times. The V gene is TRBV27, the J gene TRBJ1-2; 8 nucleotides match TRBD1. Trimming cost V 4 bases and J 8 bases; bases outside gene matches: 6. Germline V gene data show CDR1 as MNHEY and CDR2 as SMNVEV (reference sequence). The CDR3 loop spans 13 amino acids. DNA for the CDR3: TGTGCCAGCAGTTCCTCGGGACAGGTGGGCTACACCTTC. Protein: CASSSSGQVGYTF.

V gene TRBV9 combines with J gene TRBJ2-7; 9 nucleotides agree with TRBD2. Germline CDR1 SGDLS, CDR2 YYNGEE. The V and J ends lost 0 bases and 7 bases, in that order; junction bases with no gene match: 5. The CDR3 spans 14 residues. CDR3 DNA: TGTGCCAGCAGCGTAGAGGCGGGGGGGCTGGAGCAGTACTTC. Protein sequence: CASSVEAGGLEQYF. Full variable domain (remainder filled in from reference TRBV9 and TRBJ2-7): DSGVTQTPKHLITATGQRVTLRCSPRSGDLSVYWYQQSLDQGLQFLIQYYNGEERAKGNILERFSAQQFPDLHSELNLSSLELGDSALYFCASSVEAGGLEQYFGPGTRLTVT.

V gene TRBV25-1 combines with J gene TRBJ1-2, with D unresolved. This CDR3 has 14 amino acids. Germline lookup yields CDR1 MGHDK and CDR2 SYGVNS. The V gene lost 5 bases and the J gene lost 3 bases, with 13 bases spanning the gap. CDR3 loop: CASSQKSGYYGYTF. The CDR3 region has the DNA TGTGCCAGCAGTCAAAAGTCAGGTTACTATGGCTACACCTTC.

The chain has TRBV19 and TRBJ2-3; TRBD2 agrees at 11 bases. V lost 5 bases and J lost 2; bases outside the gene matches: 3. CDR1 and CDR2 from the germline V gene are LNHDA and SQIVND (reference sequence). The CDR3 extends over 15 amino acids. This chain's CDR3 is CASSLTSGVTDTQYF. CDR3 nucleotides: TGTGCCAGTAGTCTGACTAGCGGGGTCACAGATACGCAGTATTTT.